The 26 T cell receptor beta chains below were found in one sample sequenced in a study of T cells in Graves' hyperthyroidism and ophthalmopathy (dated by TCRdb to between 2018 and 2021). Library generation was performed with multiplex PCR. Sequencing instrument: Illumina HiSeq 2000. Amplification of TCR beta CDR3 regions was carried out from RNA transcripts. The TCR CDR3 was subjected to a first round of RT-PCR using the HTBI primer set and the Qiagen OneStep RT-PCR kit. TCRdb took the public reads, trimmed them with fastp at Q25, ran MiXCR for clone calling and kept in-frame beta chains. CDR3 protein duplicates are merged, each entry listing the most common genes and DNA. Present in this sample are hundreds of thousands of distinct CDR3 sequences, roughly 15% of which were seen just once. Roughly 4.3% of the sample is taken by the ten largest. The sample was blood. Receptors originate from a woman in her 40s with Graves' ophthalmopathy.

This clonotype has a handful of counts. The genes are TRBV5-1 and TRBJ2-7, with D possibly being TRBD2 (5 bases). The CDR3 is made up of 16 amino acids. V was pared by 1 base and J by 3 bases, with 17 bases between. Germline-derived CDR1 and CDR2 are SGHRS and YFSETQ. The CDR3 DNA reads TGCGCCAGCAGCTTGTTACCCTGGGAGATGGGCTACGAGCAGTACTTC. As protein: CASSLLPWEMGYEQYF.

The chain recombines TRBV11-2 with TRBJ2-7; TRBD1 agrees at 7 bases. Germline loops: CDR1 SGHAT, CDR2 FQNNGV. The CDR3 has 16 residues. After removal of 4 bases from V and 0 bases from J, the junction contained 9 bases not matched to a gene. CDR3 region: CASSSRRTGLSYEQYF. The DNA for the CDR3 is TGTGCCAGCAGCTCGAGACGGACAGGACTCTCCTACGAGCAGTACTTC.

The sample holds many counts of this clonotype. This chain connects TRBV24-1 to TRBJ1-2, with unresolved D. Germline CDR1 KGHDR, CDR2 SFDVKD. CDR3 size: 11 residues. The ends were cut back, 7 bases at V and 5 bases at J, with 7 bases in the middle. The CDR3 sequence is CATRGIYGYTF. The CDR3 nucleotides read TGTGCCACCAGGGGCATTTATGGCTACACCTTC.

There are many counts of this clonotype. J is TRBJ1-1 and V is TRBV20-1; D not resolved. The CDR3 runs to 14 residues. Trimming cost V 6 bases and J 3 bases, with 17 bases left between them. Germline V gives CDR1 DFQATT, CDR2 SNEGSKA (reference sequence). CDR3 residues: CSAERSTDHTEAFF. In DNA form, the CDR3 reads TGCAGTGCCGAGCGGTCGACGGATCACACTGAAGCTTTCTTT.

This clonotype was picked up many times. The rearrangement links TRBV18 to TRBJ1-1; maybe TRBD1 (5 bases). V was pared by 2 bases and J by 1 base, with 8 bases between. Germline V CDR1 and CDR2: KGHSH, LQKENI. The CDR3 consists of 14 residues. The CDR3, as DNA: TGTGCCAGCTCACCAGGGGCCCAGAACACTGAAGCTTTCTTT. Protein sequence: CASSPGAQNTEAFF.

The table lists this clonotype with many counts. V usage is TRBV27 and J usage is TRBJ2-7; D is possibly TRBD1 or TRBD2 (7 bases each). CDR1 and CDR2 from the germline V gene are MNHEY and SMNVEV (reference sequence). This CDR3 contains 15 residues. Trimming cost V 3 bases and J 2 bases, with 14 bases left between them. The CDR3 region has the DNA TGTGCCAGCAGTTTGAACAGGGGAGGGACCTACGAGCAGTACTTC. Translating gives CASSLNRGGTYEQYF.

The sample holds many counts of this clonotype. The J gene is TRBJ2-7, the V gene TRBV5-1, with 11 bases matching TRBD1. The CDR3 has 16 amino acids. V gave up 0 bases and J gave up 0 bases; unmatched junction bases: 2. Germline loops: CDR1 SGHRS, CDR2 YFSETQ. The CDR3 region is CASSLGTGGSSYEQYF. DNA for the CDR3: TGCGCCAGCAGCTTGGGGACAGGGGGCAGCTCCTACGAGCAGTACTTC.

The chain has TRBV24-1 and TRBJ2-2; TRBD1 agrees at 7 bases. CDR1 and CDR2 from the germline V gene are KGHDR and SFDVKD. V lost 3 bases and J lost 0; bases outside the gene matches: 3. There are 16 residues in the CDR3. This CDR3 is CATSDPGGSNTGELFF. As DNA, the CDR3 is TGTGCCACCAGTGATCCAGGGGGATCGAACACCGGGGAGCTGTTTTTT.

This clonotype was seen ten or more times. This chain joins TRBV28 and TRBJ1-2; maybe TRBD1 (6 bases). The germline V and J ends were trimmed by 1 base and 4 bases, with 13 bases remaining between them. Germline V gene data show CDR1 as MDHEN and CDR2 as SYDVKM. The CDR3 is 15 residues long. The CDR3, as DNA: TGTGCCAGCAGTTTATCCCCGGGGGCGGTCTATGGCTACACCTTC. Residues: CASSLSPGAVYGYTF.

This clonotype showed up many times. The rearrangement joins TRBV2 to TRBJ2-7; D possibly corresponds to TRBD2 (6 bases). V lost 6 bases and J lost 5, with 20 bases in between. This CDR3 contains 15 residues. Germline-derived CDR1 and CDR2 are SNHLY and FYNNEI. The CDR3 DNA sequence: TGTGCCAGCAGACCGGTAGTGCGGGGTTACAACGAGCAGTACTTC. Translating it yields CASRPVVRGYNEQYF. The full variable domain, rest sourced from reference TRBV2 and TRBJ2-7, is EPEVTQTPSHQVTQMGQEVILRCVPISNHLYFYWYRQILGQKVEFLVSFYNNEISEKSEIFDDQFSVERPDGSNFTLKIRSTKLEDSAMYFCASRPVVRGYNEQYFGPGTRLTVT.

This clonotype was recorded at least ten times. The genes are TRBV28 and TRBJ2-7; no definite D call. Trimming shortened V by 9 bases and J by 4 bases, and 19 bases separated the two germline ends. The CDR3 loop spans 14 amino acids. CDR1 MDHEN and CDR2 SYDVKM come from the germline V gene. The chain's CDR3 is CASNLGSAVYEQYF. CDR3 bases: TGTGCCAGTAATCTGGGCTCAGCAGTATACGAGCAGTACTTC. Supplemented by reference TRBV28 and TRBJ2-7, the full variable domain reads DVKVTQSSRYLVKRTGEKVFLECVQDMDHENMFWYRQDPGLGLRLIYFSYDVKMKEKGDIPEGYSVSREKKERFSLILESASTNQTSMYLCASNLGSAVYEQYFGPGTRLTVT.

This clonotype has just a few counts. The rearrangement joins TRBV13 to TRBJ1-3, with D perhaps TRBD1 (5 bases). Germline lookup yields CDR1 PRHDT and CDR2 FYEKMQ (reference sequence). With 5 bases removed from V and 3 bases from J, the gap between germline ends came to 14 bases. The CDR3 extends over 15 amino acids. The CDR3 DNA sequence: TGTGCCAGCAGCCCTCCGACAGAGAGTGGAAACACCATATATTTT. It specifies CASSPPTESGNTIYF.

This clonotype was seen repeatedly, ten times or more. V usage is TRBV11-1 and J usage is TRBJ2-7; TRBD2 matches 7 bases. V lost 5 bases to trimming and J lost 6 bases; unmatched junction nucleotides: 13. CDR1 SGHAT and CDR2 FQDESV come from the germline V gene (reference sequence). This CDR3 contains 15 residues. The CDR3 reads CASSERSGGFGEQYF. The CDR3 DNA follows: TGTGCCAGCAGCGAACGGTCGGGAGGATTTGGCGAGCAGTACTTC. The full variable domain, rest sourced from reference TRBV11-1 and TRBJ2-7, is EAEVAQSPRYKITEKSQAVAFWCDPISGHATLYWYRQILGQGPELLVQFQDESVVDDSQLPKDRFSAERLKGVDSTLKIQPAELGDSAMYLCASSERSGGFGEQYFGPGTRLTVT.

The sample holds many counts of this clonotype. The CDR3 here is CAWSVLLGSGNTIYF. CDR3 bases: TGTGCCTGGAGTGTCTTATTGGGGTCTGGAAACACCATATATTTT. V and J are TRBV30 and TRBJ1-3; D unresolved. This CDR3 has 15 amino acids. V shed 0 bases and J shed 1 base, with 10 bases lying between them. Germline CDR1 reads GTSNPN; CDR2 reads SVGIG (reference sequence).

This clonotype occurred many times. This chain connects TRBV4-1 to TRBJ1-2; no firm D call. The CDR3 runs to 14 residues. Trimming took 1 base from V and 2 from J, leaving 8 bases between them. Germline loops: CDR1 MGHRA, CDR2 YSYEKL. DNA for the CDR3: TGCGCCAGCAGCCAAGGGTCGGGAAACTATGGCTACACCTTC. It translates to CASSQGSGNYGYTF.

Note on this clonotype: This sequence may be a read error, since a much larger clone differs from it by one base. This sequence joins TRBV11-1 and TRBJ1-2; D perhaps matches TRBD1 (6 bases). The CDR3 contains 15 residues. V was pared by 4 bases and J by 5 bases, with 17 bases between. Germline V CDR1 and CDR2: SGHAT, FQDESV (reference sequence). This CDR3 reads CASSSGHPEGYGYTF. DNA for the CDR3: TGTGCCAGCAGCTCGGGACACCCAGAAGGATATGGCTACACCTTC.

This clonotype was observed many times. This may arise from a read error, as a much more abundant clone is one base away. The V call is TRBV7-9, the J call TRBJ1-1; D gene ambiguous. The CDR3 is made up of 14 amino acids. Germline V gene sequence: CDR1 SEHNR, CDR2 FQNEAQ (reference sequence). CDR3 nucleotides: TGTGCCAGCAGTTTAGGGAGCTTGAACACTGAAGCTTTCTTT. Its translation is CASSLGSLNTEAFF.

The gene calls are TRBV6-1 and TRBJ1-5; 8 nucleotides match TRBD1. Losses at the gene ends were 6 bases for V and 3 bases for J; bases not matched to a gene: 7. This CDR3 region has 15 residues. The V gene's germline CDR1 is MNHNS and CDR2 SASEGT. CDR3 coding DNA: TGTGCCAGCAGCCTCGTACAGGGGGTCAATCAGCCCCAGCATTTT. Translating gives CASSLVQGVNQPQHF.

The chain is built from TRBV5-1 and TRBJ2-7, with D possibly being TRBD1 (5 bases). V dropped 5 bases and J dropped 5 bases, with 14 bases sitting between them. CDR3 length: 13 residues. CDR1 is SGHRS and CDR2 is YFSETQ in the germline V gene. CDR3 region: CASRGVRVDEQYF. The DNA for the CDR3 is TGCGCCAGCAGAGGGGTCCGGGTTGACGAGCAGTACTTC.

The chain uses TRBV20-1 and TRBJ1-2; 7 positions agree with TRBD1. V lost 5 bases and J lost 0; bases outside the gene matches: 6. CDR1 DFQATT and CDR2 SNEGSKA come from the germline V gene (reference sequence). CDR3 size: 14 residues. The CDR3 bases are TGCAGTGCTGGAATAGGGACAGCTAACTATGGCTACACCTTC. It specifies CSAGIGTANYGYTF.

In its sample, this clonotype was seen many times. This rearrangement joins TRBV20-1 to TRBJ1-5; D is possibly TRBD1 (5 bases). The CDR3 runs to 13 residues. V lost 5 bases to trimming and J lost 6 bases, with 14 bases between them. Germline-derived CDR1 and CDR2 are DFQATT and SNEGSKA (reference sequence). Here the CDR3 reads CSARTLGGQPQHF. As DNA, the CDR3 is TGCAGTGCTCGGACGCTTGGGGGTCAGCCCCAGCATTTT.

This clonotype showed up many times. The chain's CDR3 is CSALLGLVIGYEQYF. The CDR3 bases are TGCAGTGCCCTACTGGGACTAGTGATCGGCTACGAGCAGTACTTC. V and J are TRBV20-1 and TRBJ2-7; 8 nucleotides agree with TRBD2. V lost 6 bases to trimming and J lost 3 bases; unmatched junction nucleotides: 13. CDR1 is DFQATT, CDR2 SNEGSKA, per germline (reference sequence). This CDR3 has 15 residues.

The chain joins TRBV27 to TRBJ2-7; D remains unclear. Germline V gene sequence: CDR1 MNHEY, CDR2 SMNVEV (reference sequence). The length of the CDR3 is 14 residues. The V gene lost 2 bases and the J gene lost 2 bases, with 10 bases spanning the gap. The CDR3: CASSLGDNAYEQYF. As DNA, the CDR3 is TGTGCCAGCAGTTTAGGCGACAACGCCTACGAGCAGTACTTC.

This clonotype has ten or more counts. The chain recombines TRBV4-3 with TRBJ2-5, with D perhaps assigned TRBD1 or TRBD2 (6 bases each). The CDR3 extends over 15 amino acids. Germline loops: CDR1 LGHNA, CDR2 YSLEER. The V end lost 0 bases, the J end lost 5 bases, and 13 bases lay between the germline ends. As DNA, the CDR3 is TGCGCCAGCAGCCAAGAAGGGGGGCGCGGGGAGACCCAGTACTTC. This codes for CASSQEGGRGETQYF.

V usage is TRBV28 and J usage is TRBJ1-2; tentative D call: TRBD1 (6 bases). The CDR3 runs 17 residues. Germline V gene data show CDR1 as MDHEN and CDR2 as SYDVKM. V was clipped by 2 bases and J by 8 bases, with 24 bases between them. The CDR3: CASSLARDRLPTRGYTF. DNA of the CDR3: TGTGCCAGCAGTTTAGCAAGAGACAGGTTACCGACGCGGGGCTACACCTTC.

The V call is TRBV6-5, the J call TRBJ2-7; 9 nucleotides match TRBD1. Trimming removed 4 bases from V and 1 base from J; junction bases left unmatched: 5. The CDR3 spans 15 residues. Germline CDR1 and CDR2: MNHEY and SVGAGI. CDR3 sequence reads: CASSSAGTGSYEQYF. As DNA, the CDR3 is TGTGCCAGCAGTTCGGCCGGGACAGGGTCCTACGAGCAGTACTTC.